This TCR beta chain emerged from a study of T cell responses to AZD1222 COVID-19 vaccine. With regard to this clone: Its antigen is unidentified.

The table came from immunoSEQ multiplex PCR; TCRdb's copy has only in-frame clones and leaves some out. The table lists 150,000 or so clones, 80% to 95% of them singletons. Study findings and constraints: The study sampled repertoires only after the peak T cell response.

V was shortened by 5 bases and J by 4 bases, with 9 bases between the two germline ends. The CDR3 length is 13 residues. Germline V gene sequence: CDR1 MRHNA, CDR2 SNTAGT. This receptor was taken from an adult in good health. Source: peripheral blood, taken on day 0 of AZD1222 vaccination. The J gene is TRBJ1-5, the V gene TRBV6-4; possible D gene TRBD1, 6 bases. CDR3 nucleotides: TGTGCCAGCAGTCCTACAGGGAATCAGCCCCAGCATTTT. It is translated as CASSPTGNQPQHF.